A selection of T cell receptor beta chains follows, all from one sample in a study of response to subunit inactivated influenza vaccine. TCRdb independently ran MiXCR on the RT-PCR reads; one entry per CDR3 protein. This sample has about 700,000 distinct CDR3 sequences, with about 15% found just once. This specimen was PBMCs from blood, taken 14 days before vaccination. The receptors were sampled from a man in his fifties who received an inactivated influenza vaccine. CDR3s include the opening cysteine and the closing phenylalanine or tryptophan. A D gene is named only where the DNA matches it firmly. Rows give clone size only sometimes, using once, few, many, or a class for an expanded clone.

CDR3aa | CDR3nt | d_gene | j_gene | v_gene | abundance
CASSLAHRVIAKNIQYF | TGTGCCAGCAGCTTAGCGCACCGGGTGATAGCCAAAAACATTCAGTACTTC | NA | TRBJ2-4 | TRBV7-2 | NA
CASSRQLNQPQHF | TGTGCCAGCAGCCGACAGCTTAATCAGCCCCAGCATTTT | NA | TRBJ1-5 | TRBV4-2 | NA
CAADEQGTTDTQYF | TGTGCCGCAGACGAACAGGGCACCACAGATACGCAGTATTTT | NA | TRBJ2-3 | TRBV10-3 | NA
CTLSQGNEQFF | TGCACCCTCTCCCAGGGAAATGAGCAGTTCTTC | NA | TRBJ2-1 | TRBV20-1 | NA
CSVAGTMVFNEQFF | TGCAGCGTCGCCGGGACTATGGTCTTCAATGAGCAGTTCTTC | TRBD2 | TRBJ2-1 | TRBV29-1 | few
CASSAGGLTYNEQFF | TGTGCCAGCAGTGCAGGAGGGCTGACCTACAATGAGCAGTTCTTC | NA | TRBJ2-1 | TRBV2 | few
CASSVTRGTEAFF | TGTGCCAGCAGTGTAACCAGGGGGACTGAAGCTTTCTTT | TRBD1 | TRBJ1-1 | TRBV12-3/TRBV12-4 | NA
CASSYRGSETEAFF | TGTGCCAGCAGCTACAGGGGAAGCGAAACTGAAGCTTTCTTT | TRBD1 | TRBJ1-1 | TRBV7-9 | few
CASRPSHGSSYEQYF | TGTGCCAGCAGACCTAGCCACGGGAGCTCCTACGAGCAGTACTTC | NA | TRBJ2-7 | TRBV6-9 | NA
CASSLGWLAGGQEQFF | TGTGCCAGCAGCTTAGGTTGGCTAGCGGGAGGGCAGGAGCAGTTCTTC | TRBD2 | TRBJ2-1 | TRBV11-2 | NA
CASSLAASSGVIGELFF | TGCGCCAGCAGCTTGGCCGCGTCTAGCGGGGTGATCGGGGAGCTGTTTTTT | TRBD2 | TRBJ2-2 | TRBV5-1 | few
CASSQGREYYGYTF | TGTGCCAGCAGCCAAGGGAGAGAATACTATGGCTACACCTTC | NA | TRBJ1-2 | TRBV4-2 | NA
CASSHADETQYF | TGTGCCAGCAGTCACGCTGACGAGACCCAGTACTTC | NA | TRBJ2-5 | TRBV6-6 | NA
CASSASGTHTGELFF | TGTGCCAGCAGCGCTAGCGGGACCCACACCGGGGAGCTGTTTTTT | TRBD2 | TRBJ2-2 | TRBV9 | few
CASSLVSGSGYNEQFF | TGTGCCAGCAGCCTCGTTAGCGGGAGTGGGTACAATGAGCAGTTCTTC | TRBD2 | TRBJ2-1 | TRBV28 | NA
CASSSVGMNTEAFF | TGCGCCAGCAGCTCTGTAGGGATGAACACTGAAGCTTTCTTT | NA | TRBJ1-1 | TRBV5-1 | few
CATSDSDAKGMYGYTF | TGTGCCACCAGTGATTCGGACGCGAAGGGGATGTATGGCTACACCTTC | NA | TRBJ1-2 | TRBV24-1 | NA
CASSQEFPTGYEQYF | TGCGCCAGCAGCCAAGAGTTCCCGACAGGCTACGAGCAGTACTTC | NA | TRBJ2-7 | TRBV4-3 | few
CSARDTGVKDGYTF | TGCAGTGCTAGGGACACAGGGGTCAAAGATGGCTACACCTTC | TRBD1 | TRBJ1-2 | TRBV20-1 | many
CSASSGQSTYEQYF | TGCAGTGCTAGCTCAGGACAGAGTACCTACGAGCAGTACTTC | NA | TRBJ2-7 | TRBV20-1 | NA
CSARDRVAGGLETQYF | TGCAGTGCTAGAGATCGGGTAGCGGGAGGGCTAGAGACCCAGTACTTC | TRBD2 | TRBJ2-5 | TRBV20-1 | few
CASSYPRGDTQYF | TGTGCCAGCAGTTATCCCAGGGGAGATACGCAGTATTTT | NA | TRBJ2-3 | TRBV6-2/TRBV6-3 | few
CASSLPGQGVSEQYF | TGTGCCAGCAGCTTACCCGGACAGGGGGTAAGCGAGCAGTACTTC | TRBD1 | TRBJ2-7 | TRBV7-8 | many
CAIAGTSEDNEQFF | TGTGCCATCGCCGGGACTAGCGAAGACAATGAGCAGTTCTTC | TRBD2 | TRBJ2-1 | TRBV10-3 | NA
CSVVSPGGNNEQFF | TGCAGTGTGGTGTCTCCGGGGGGAAACAATGAGCAGTTCTTC | TRBD2 | TRBJ2-1 | TRBV20-1 | NA